Shown below are 8 T cell receptor beta chains from a single sample sequenced in a study of cytomegalovirus exposure and HLA in healthy donors. This PCR relied on a set of 60 Vbeta primers and 13 Jbeta primers. Using immunoSEQ multiplex PCR, the repertoire was profiled, and TCRdb retains in-frame clones only, with some absent. The sample includes about 98,000 clones, more than 60% of them seen just once. Sequencing was carried out using PBMCs. All receptors come from a man aged 50-60 years in good health and CMV-seronegative.

This chain joins TRBV9 and TRBJ2-7; 11 bases map to TRBD2. J was trimmed by 2 bases and V by 4 bases; bases with no gene match: 5. The CDR3 totals 15 residues. The germline V gene encodes CDR1 SGDLS and CDR2 YYNGEE. This chain's CDR3 is CASSSGLAGAYEQYF. In DNA form, the CDR3 reads TGTGCCAGCAGCTCAGGACTAGCGGGTGCCTACGAGCAGTACTTC.

The V call is TRBV18, the J call TRBJ2-2; 10 bases are shared with TRBD1. CDR3 size: 15 residues. Unmatched junction bases numbered 3, after V lost 3 bases and J lost 5 bases. Germline lookup yields CDR1 KGHSH and CDR2 LQKENI. CDR3 nucleotide sequence: TGTGCCAGCTCACCCGGGACAGGGGCAACCGGGGAGCTGTTTTTT. This codes for CASSPGTGATGELFF.

This clone has just a few counts. The chain combines TRBV4-1 with TRBJ2-7; 14 nucleotides agree with TRBD2. With 0 bases clipped from V and 5 bases from J, the junction kept 12 bases outside the gene matches. This CDR3 spans 19 amino acids. Germline V gives CDR1 MGHRA, CDR2 YSYEKL. In nucleotides, the CDR3 is TGCGCCAGCAGCCAAGATCCCCAACCCGGGACTAGCGGGAGACACGAGCAGTACTTC. Protein: CASSQDPQPGTSGRHEQYF.

The chain uses TRBV10-2 and TRBJ2-7; 8 bases map to TRBD1. CDR3 length equals 14 residues. V dropped 6 bases and J dropped 5; count of bases not matched to a gene: 9. Germline V gives CDR1 WSHSY, CDR2 SAAADI. For the CDR3, the DNA is TGCGCCAGCAGCGCGGACAGGGAGATCGACGAGCAGTACTTC. This codes for CASSADREIDEQYF.

The rearrangement joins TRBV27 to TRBJ2-7, with D perhaps matching TRBD1 (5 bases). Germline CDR1 reads MNHEY; CDR2 reads SMNVEV (reference sequence). This CDR3 is built from 13 residues. Trimming pared 3 bases from V and 5 bases from J, leaving 11 bases between. The CDR3 DNA sequence: TGTGCCAGCAGTTTCCAGGGTCGGAACGAGCAGTACTTC. This sequence encodes CASSFQGRNEQYF.

The chain employs TRBV19 and TRBJ2-3, with 7 bases matching TRBD1. The CDR3 runs 16 residues. Germline V gives CDR1 LNHDA, CDR2 SQIVND (reference sequence). The trim removed 4 bases at V and 0 bases at J, leaving 7 bases unmatched. CDR3 residues: CASSTSTGSSTDTQYF. In DNA, the CDR3 is TGTGCCAGTAGTACCTCGACAGGGTCCAGCACAGATACGCAGTATTTT.

The CDR3 protein is CASSFLSRVNYGYTF. The CDR3 coding sequence is TGTGCCAGCAGTTTTCTGTCCAGGGTGAACTATGGCTACACCTTC. The chain has TRBV28 and TRBJ1-2; tentative D call: TRBD1 (5 bases). The CDR3 covers 15 residues. Germline V gene data show CDR1 as MDHEN and CDR2 as SYDVKM. Trimming pared 3 bases from V and 2 bases from J, leaving 13 bases between.

The CDR3 spells CATTSGTYSLTSNTGELFF. In DNA form, the CDR3 reads TGTGCCACCACCTCCGGGACATACTCCTTGACCTCGAACACCGGGGAGCTGTTTTTT. This chain connects TRBV27 to TRBJ2-2; maybe TRBD1 (6 bases). CDR3 length: 19 amino acids. Trimming removed 10 bases from V and 0 bases from J, with 27 bases in between. The V gene's germline CDR1 is MNHEY and CDR2 SMNVEV (reference sequence).